Below, 18 T cell receptor beta chains from the same sample are listed, as sequenced in a study of blood T cell repertoires in COVID-19. Assay used: immunoSEQ multiplex PCR; TCRdb lists only in-frame clones, some missing. Among 280,000 or so clones listed, around 90% were seen once. Sequenced sample: peripheral blood. The source of these receptors is a man aged 18 to 30 with active or convalescent COVID-19.

The V call is TRBV14, the J call TRBJ2-1, with D uncertain. This CDR3 contains 15 residues. The germline V gene encodes CDR1 SGHDN and CDR2 FVKESK. Trimming left V 4 bases short and J 3 bases short, with 13 bases between. The CDR3 loop is CASSPRVGLYNEQFF. CDR3 sequence (DNA): TGTGCCAGCAGCCCCCGGGTAGGTCTCTACAATGAGCAGTTCTTC.

The chain is built from TRBV27 and TRBJ1-5, with D maybe TRBD1 (5 bases). Looked up from germline, CDR1 is MNHEY and CDR2 is SMNVEV (reference sequence). The V gene lost 10 bases and the J gene lost 7 bases, with 17 bases spanning the gap. CDR3 length: 13 amino acids. CDR3 amino acids: CATLVKGRQPQHF. Written as DNA, the CDR3 is TGTGCCACCTTAGTAAAGGGGAGGCAGCCCCAGCATTTT.

The V and J genes are TRBV7-2 and TRBJ2-1; D remains unclear. V dropped 2 bases and J dropped 4 bases, with 9 bases sitting between them. This CDR3 is built from 14 residues. Germline V gene lookup returns CDR1 SGHTA and CDR2 FQGNSA. CDR3 coding DNA: TGTGCCAGCAGCTTAAATGGGCTTTACAATGAGCAGTTCTTC. Its protein is CASSLNGLYNEQFF.

The CDR3 reads CASSLYGSGNYNEQFF. CDR3 bases: TGCGCCAGCAGCTTGTACGGCAGCGGAAACTACAATGAGCAGTTCTTC. The chain employs TRBV5-1 and TRBJ2-1; maybe TRBD2 (5 bases). CDR3 length: 16 amino acids. V gave up 1 base and J gave up 3 bases, with 14 bases separating them. CDR1 is SGHRS and CDR2 is YFSETQ in the germline V gene.

The chain carries TRBV4-1 and TRBJ2-7, with TRBD2 matching 7 bases. The V gene's germline CDR1 is MGHRA and CDR2 YSYEKL. Trimming removed 2 bases from V and 2 bases from J; junction bases left unmatched: 9. CDR3 length: 16 residues. In DNA, the CDR3 is TGCGCCAGCAGCCAATCACTGGTGGGAGGGCCCTACGAGCAGTACTTC. This gives the protein CASSQSLVGGPYEQYF.

This chain connects TRBV29-1 to TRBJ1-2; no clear D. The CDR3 runs 13 residues. The V end lost 6 bases, the J end lost 3 bases, and 14 bases lay between the germline ends. CDR1 and CDR2 from the germline V gene are SQVTM and ANQGSEA. The CDR3: CSVATGNDYGYTF. CDR3 bases: TGCAGCGTCGCCACCGGGAATGACTATGGCTACACCTTC.

V and J are TRBV7-9 and TRBJ2-7, with D perhaps TRBD2 (6 bases). With 0 bases removed from V and 3 bases from J, the gap between germline ends came to 12 bases. The CDR3 totals 15 residues. Germline CDR1 is SEHNR and CDR2 is FQNEAQ (reference sequence). The CDR3 region has the DNA TGTGCCAGCAGCTTAGCGGAGGGGCTGGTCTACGAGCAGTACTTC. Amino acids: CASSLAEGLVYEQYF.

This chain connects TRBV27 to TRBJ1-6; 7 bases map to TRBD1. After removal of 11 bases from V and 6 bases from J, the junction contained 13 bases not matched to a gene. CDR3 size: 15 residues. The germline V gene has CDR1 MNHEY and CDR2 SMNVEV (reference sequence). The CDR3 region is CASSWAGGSNSPLHF. The CDR3 region has the DNA TGTGCCTCATCTTGGGCAGGGGGGAGTAATTCACCCCTCCACTTT.

V is TRBV9 and J is TRBJ2-2, with TRBD2 identical over 7 bases. Trimming cost V 4 bases and J 0 bases; bases outside gene matches: 6. CDR1 is SGDLS and CDR2 is YYNGEE in the germline V gene. This CDR3 contains 16 residues. The CDR3 is CASSSLAGANTGELFF. CDR3 nucleotides: TGTGCCAGCAGCTCCCTGGCGGGGGCGAACACCGGGGAGCTGTTTTTT.

This clone was seen only once. The CDR3 sequence is CASGISGSYNEQFF. For the CDR3, the DNA is TGTGCCAGCGGGATTAGCGGGAGCTACAATGAGCAGTTCTTC. This chain uses TRBV4-2 with TRBJ2-1; TRBD2 aligns across 9 bases. The V gene end was trimmed by 8 bases and the J gene end by 3 bases; junction bases not matched to a gene: 5. The CDR3 covers 14 residues. The germline V gene has CDR1 LGHNA and CDR2 YNFKEQ.

The chain employs TRBV5-8 and TRBJ1-3; D is unclear. Germline V lookup: CDR1 SGHTS, CDR2 YDEGEE. The germline V and J ends were trimmed by 0 bases and 1 base, with 5 bases remaining between them. CDR3 length equals 14 residues. CDR3 in amino acids: CASSLGPSGNTIYF. Written as DNA, the CDR3 is TGTGCCAGCAGCTTGGGTCCTTCTGGAAACACCATATATTTT.

In this sample, this clone turned up a few times. This sample includes further DNA sequences coding for the same CDR3. This chain links TRBV4-1 with TRBJ2-7, with 8 nucleotides matching TRBD1. Germline V CDR1 and CDR2: MGHRA, YSYEKL. V was clipped by 0 bases and J by 3 bases; unmatched bases: 4. This CDR3 is built from 15 residues. The DNA of the CDR3 is TGCGCCAGCAGCCAAGAAGACAGGGGTGTCTACGAGCAGTACTTC. It codes for CASSQEDRGVYEQYF.

A single count supports this clone. V gene TRBV25-1 combines with J gene TRBJ1-1; weak D call: TRBD1 (5 bases). The CDR3 length is 11 residues. CDR1 and CDR2 from the germline V gene are MGHDK and SYGVNS. With 1 base removed from V and 8 bases from J, the gap between germline ends came to 5 bases. The CDR3 is CASSESGEAFF. The CDR3, as DNA: TGTGCCAGCAGTGAATCAGGGGAAGCTTTCTTT.

The V and J genes are TRBV11-2 and TRBJ2-7; maybe TRBD2 (5 bases). Germline assignment: CDR1 SGHAT and CDR2 FQNNGV. With 0 bases removed from V and 2 bases from J, the gap between germline ends came to 11 bases. CDR3 length: 15 amino acids. This CDR3 reads CASSLDGGSAYEQYF. CDR3 in DNA: TGTGCCAGCAGCTTAGACGGAGGATCGGCCTACGAGCAGTACTTC. The entire variable domain, with the rest obtained from reference TRBV11-2 and TRBJ2-7, is as follows: EAGVAQSPRYKIIEKRQSVAFWCNPISGHATLYWYQQILGQGPKLLIQFQNNGVVDDSQLPKDRFSAERLKGVDSTLKIQPAKLEDSAVYLCASSLDGGSAYEQYFGPGTRLTVT.

This chain joins TRBV11-2 and TRBJ2-6; maybe TRBD2 (5 bases). Germline V gives CDR1 SGHAT, CDR2 FQNNGV. The CDR3 is 17 amino acids. V was clipped by 5 bases and J by 3 bases, with 17 bases between them. CDR3 DNA sequence: TGTGCCAGCAGCCCACACCGTGAGGGTAGTGGGGCCAACGTCCTGACTTTC. This sequence encodes CASSPHREGSGANVLTF.

This clone has just a few counts. J is TRBJ1-6 and V is TRBV6-5; a possible D gene is TRBD1 (5 bases). Germline V CDR1 and CDR2: MNHEY, SVGAGI. This CDR3 is 15 amino acids long. Trimming took off 9 bases at V and 6 bases at J, with 18 bases between the two ends. The CDR3 sequence is CASHSPPGSNSPLHF. For the CDR3, the DNA is TGTGCCAGTCACTCCCCGCCAGGGTCTAATTCACCCCTCCACTTT.

The chain combines TRBV9 with TRBJ2-1; TRBD2 is a possible D gene (7 bases). Germline V CDR1 and CDR2: SGDLS, YYNGEE. Deletions cut 3 bases from V and 7 bases from J, with 23 bases between. The CDR3 has 17 amino acids. The DNA of the CDR3 is TGTGCCAGCAGCGGCCCCCCTGGAAGGGGGGGCCGGAATGAGCAGTTCTTC. Encoded protein: CASSGPPGRGGRNEQFF.

The chain carries TRBV4-1 and TRBJ2-5; TRBD2 aligns across 16 bases. Germline V gene lookup returns CDR1 MGHRA and CDR2 YSYEKL. The CDR3 is 16 amino acids. The V segment lost 4 bases and the J segment 4 bases; nucleotides outside the gene matches: 3. CDR3 coding DNA: TGCGCCAGCAGCCCGGGACTAGCGGGGGGGGTAGAGACCCAGTACTTC. This codes for CASSPGLAGGVETQYF.